One sample yielded the 2 T cell receptor beta chains listed below, sequenced in a study of vaccination and CD4 T cells after COVID-19. The Oncomine TCR Beta short-read assay generated sequence data from the DNA of cultured CD4+ T cells. One entry per CDR3 protein results from TCRdb running MiXCR on the PCR reads. Among about 23,000 distinct CDR3 sequences listed, around 42% were seen once. Antigens for these TCRs are unknown. Noted treatment: approximately 9-day PBMC culture with coronavirus spike peptide pools or control peptides (ViraFEST assay). The sequencing here drew on CD4+ T cells from blood, cultured in vitro, taken before SARS-CoV-2 vaccination. The receptor set was obtained from a human donor who received a COVID-19 vaccine.

This clonotype was observed a handful of times. The chain couples TRBV30 to TRBJ1-2; TRBD1 aligns across 10 bases. V trimming: 2 bases; J trimming: 3 bases; junction bases outside the gene matches: 9. The CDR3 contains 16 residues. Germline CDR1 reads GTSNPN; CDR2 reads SVGIG (reference sequence). CDR3 bases: TGTGCCTGGAGTCCACCTGGGACAGGGGATTACTATGGCTACACCTTC. Translation: CAWSPPGTGDYYGYTF.

The DNA for the CDR3 is TGTGCCAGCACTCTAGCGGGGGGGACGTTCAATGAGCAGTTCTTC. It is translated as CASTLAGGTFNEQFF. This chain links TRBV7-2 with TRBJ2-1; 12 nucleotides agree with TRBD2. The CDR3 spans 15 residues. The germline V gene has CDR1 SGHTA and CDR2 FQGNSA. The J segment lost 6 bases and the V segment lost 7 bases, leaving 7 bases of the junction unmatched.